What follows are 17 T cell receptor beta chains derived from one specimen sequenced in a study of blood T cell repertoires in COVID-19. Assay: immunoSEQ multiplex PCR; the TCRdb copy retains only in-frame clones and omits some. The sample carries 380,000 or so clones, roughly 77% recorded once. The specimen was peripheral blood. All receptors come from a human donor with acute or convalescent COVID-19. The donor label of this sample is uncertain.

The chain carries TRBV5-1 and TRBJ1-4; the D is unclear. The germline V gene encodes CDR1 SGHRS and CDR2 YFSETQ. This CDR3 spans 16 amino acids. V gave up 3 bases and J gave up 0 bases, with 12 bases separating them. The CDR3 region is CASSSRVRATNEKLFF. The CDR3 bases are TGCGCCAGCAGCTCACGGGTGCGAGCAACTAATGAAAAACTGTTTTTT.

The rearrangement links TRBV5-6 to TRBJ1-2; tentatively, D is TRBD1 (6 bases). V lost 5 bases and J 2 bases, leaving 22 bases between the germline ends. This CDR3 is 17 amino acids long. The germline gives CDR1 SGHDT, CDR2 YYEEEE. The DNA for the CDR3 is TGTGCCAGCAGACGTAGTCTTCAGGGGCAGAAAAACTATGGCTACACCTTC. Encoded protein: CASRRSLQGQKNYGYTF.

The chain has TRBV5-5 and TRBJ2-2; 13 nucleotides agree with TRBD2. The CDR3 covers 16 residues. Germline CDR1 is SGHKS and CDR2 is YYEKEE (reference sequence). With 4 bases clipped from V and 5 bases from J, the junction kept 5 bases outside the gene matches. In DNA form, the CDR3 reads TGTGCCAGCAGCCAAGGACTAGCGGGGGTTACCGGGGAGCTGTTTTTT. Translation gives CASSQGLAGVTGELFF.

On this clone itself: Other DNA variants within this sample encode the same CDR3. The genes are TRBV9 and TRBJ2-7; 11 bases fit TRBD2. The CDR3 is 14 residues long. CDR1 and CDR2 from the germline V gene are SGDLS and YYNGEE. Trimming cost V 4 bases and J 4 bases; bases outside gene matches: 4. CDR3 sequence: CASSPGTSGYEQYF. The CDR3 nucleotides read TGTGCCAGCAGCCCAGGGACTAGCGGATACGAGCAGTACTTC.

The rearrangement uses TRBV10-1 and TRBJ2-7; the D gene is possibly TRBD2 (5 bases). Germline CDR1 reads WNHNN; CDR2 reads SYGVQD (reference sequence). The CDR3 has 16 residues. Trimming removed 2 bases at V and 3 bases at J, with 17 bases between. CDR3 in DNA: TGCGCCAGCAGTGAGCTAGCAGCTGCCGGAGTCTACGAGCAGTACTTC. Translating it yields CASSELAAAGVYEQYF.

V is TRBV2 and J is TRBJ1-1; TRBD1 matches at 8 bases. This CDR3 is 13 amino acids long. The germline gives CDR1 SNHLY, CDR2 FYNNEI. J was trimmed by 7 bases and V by 6 bases; bases with no gene match: 7. The CDR3 sequence: CASSKDRDLEAFF. In DNA, the CDR3 is TGTGCCAGCAGCAAGGACAGGGACCTTGAAGCTTTCTTT.

This clone was detected once. This chain links TRBV7-6 with TRBJ2-6; D ambiguous. V was clipped by 5 bases and J by 1 base, with 12 bases between them. This CDR3 comprises 16 residues. CDR1 is SGHVS and CDR2 is FNYEAQ in the germline V gene. The CDR3 nucleotides are TGTGCCAGCAGCGCCCTGAGGTTGTCTGGGGCCAACGTCCTGACTTTC. Translation gives CASSALRLSGANVLTF.

The V and J genes are TRBV7-2 and TRBJ2-1, with unresolved D. Trimming shortened V by 5 bases and J by 8 bases, and 10 bases separated the two germline ends. The CDR3 is 12 amino acids. Germline V lookup: CDR1 SGHTA, CDR2 FQGNSA. The CDR3 reads CASSLERYEQFF. For the CDR3, the DNA is TGTGCCAGCAGCCTCGAGAGGTATGAGCAGTTCTTC.

The J gene is TRBJ1-1, the V gene TRBV7-8; TRBD1 might be the D (5 bases). Germline CDR1 reads SGHVS; CDR2 reads FQNEAQ. The CDR3 extends over 13 amino acids. V dropped 2 bases and J dropped 7 bases, with 11 bases sitting between them. The chain's CDR3 is CASSLLRGSEAFF. CDR3 bases: TGTGCCAGCAGCTTACTGCGGGGCAGTGAAGCTTTCTTT.

This clone was observed once. The chain combines TRBV7-8 with TRBJ2-6, with D unresolved. Germline loops: CDR1 SGHVS, CDR2 FQNEAQ. V was trimmed by 3 bases and J by 0 bases, leaving 12 bases between them. This CDR3 region has 17 residues. CDR3: CASSFTSFPSGANVLTF. Here the CDR3 DNA reads TGTGCCAGCAGCTTCACCAGTTTCCCCTCTGGGGCCAACGTCCTGACTTTC.

This clone was found a few times. This chain links TRBV7-2 with TRBJ1-2, with D tentatively TRBD1 (6 bases). This CDR3 spans 15 amino acids. Germline V gene sequence: CDR1 SGHTA, CDR2 FQGNSA. Trimming left V 1 base short and J 8 bases short, with 17 bases between. CDR3 DNA: TGTGCCAGCAGCTTAGGGGATACAGGGTTCGGCGGCTACACCTTC. Its protein is CASSLGDTGFGGYTF.

This chain uses TRBV10-2 with TRBJ2-1, with 7 bases aligning to TRBD1. The germline gives CDR1 WSHSY, CDR2 SAAADI. V was clipped by 2 bases and J by 6 bases; unmatched bases: 4. The CDR3 is made up of 14 amino acids. The CDR3 bases are TGCGCCAGCAGTGAGGACCAGGGGGTCAATGAGCAGTTCTTC. Amino acids: CASSEDQGVNEQFF.

The chain has TRBV29-1 and TRBJ2-7; possible D gene TRBD2, 5 bases. Trimming removed 0 bases from V and 0 bases from J, with 9 bases in between. This CDR3 region has 14 residues. Per germline, CDR1 SQVTM and CDR2 ANQGSEA. CDR3 loop: CSVEESGYSYEQYF. In nucleotides, the CDR3 is TGCAGCGTTGAAGAGTCGGGATACTCCTACGAGCAGTACTTC.

V usage is TRBV11-2 and J usage is TRBJ2-7; D unclear. The CDR3 loop spans 14 amino acids. Germline CDR1 and CDR2: SGHAT and FQNNGV. V dropped 1 base and J dropped 2 bases, with 9 bases sitting between them. CDR3 sequence reads: CASSLVAVPYEQYF. CDR3 DNA: TGTGCCAGCAGCTTAGTGGCAGTGCCCTACGAGCAGTACTTC.

DNA for the CDR3: TGTGCCAGCAGTGATCTCTACGAGCAGTACTTC. Translated: CASSDLYEQYF. The V gene is TRBV6-1, the J gene TRBJ2-7, with D hard to call. V was clipped by 3 bases and J by 3 bases, with 3 bases between them. Germline V gene sequence: CDR1 MNHNS, CDR2 SASEGT. The CDR3 has 11 amino acids.

The J gene is TRBJ1-1, the V gene TRBV29-1; D is ambiguous. CDR1 is SQVTM and CDR2 is ANQGSEA in the germline V gene. The V end was cut by 7 bases, the J end by 0 bases, with 12 bases between. The CDR3 runs 13 residues. The CDR3 bases are TGCAGCGCCCGAGCGGGGTTGAACACTGAAGCTTTCTTT. Its protein product is CSARAGLNTEAFF.

J is TRBJ1-1 and V is TRBV5-1, with a weak D call TRBD1 (6 bases). The V and J ends lost 4 bases and 1 base respectively, with 11 bases between them. The CDR3 consists of 14 residues. Per the germline V gene, CDR1 is SGHRS and CDR2 is YFSETQ. CDR3: CASSPGDSNTEAFF. CDR3 bases: TGCGCCAGCAGCCCAGGGGATTCGAACACTGAAGCTTTCTTT.